This T cell receptor (beta chain) is drawn from a study of OX40 agonist ivuxolimab in advanced cancers. Study overall: Dose-escalation patients suffered from hepatocellular carcinoma, melanoma, renal cell or head and neck cancer.

Study conclusions and caveats: Several nonresponders also turned out to have low normalized T-cell clonal expansion.

TCRdb's copy holds only in-frame clones and misses some; the assay was immunoSEQ multiplex PCR. The table includes 100,000 or so clones, 92% detected once. Comment on this clone: Its antigen remains unknown.

V lost 1 base to trimming and J lost 3 bases, with 13 bases between them. The CDR3 covers 16 residues. Germline V gives CDR1 SGHTA, CDR2 FQGNSA. Patients with a history of autoimmune disease or on systemic immunosuppression were excluded. This clonotype was obtained from an adult with an advanced solid tumor such as melanoma, head and neck, liver or kidney cancer. This material consisted of CD4+ or CD8+ T cells sorted from blood, taken in a trial of the OX40 agonist ivuxolimab. The chain recombines TRBV7-2 with TRBJ2-1; no definite D call. CDR3 amino acids: CASSLVVGQYYNEQFF. DNA of the CDR3: TGTGCCAGCAGCTTAGTGGTAGGGCAGTACTACAATGAGCAGTTCTTC.